One and the same sample provided the 22 T cell receptor beta chains below, sequenced in a study of CD8 T cells in Susac syndrome. With random hexamers, about 0.45 to 1 ug RNA was reverse transcribed. TCRdb redid the calling of the immunoSEQ multiplex PCR reads with MiXCR, one entry per CDR3 protein. The table lists about 190,000 distinct CDR3 sequences, around 95% of them singletons. The material sequenced was CD8+ T cells from PBMCs. Receptors were obtained from a human donor with Susac syndrome.

The V call is TRBV20-1, the J call TRBJ1-1; a possible D gene is TRBD1 (6 bases). The germline V gene has CDR1 DFQATT and CDR2 SNEGSKA (reference sequence). The CDR3 is 12 residues long. Trimming pared 7 bases from V and 6 bases from J, leaving 15 bases between. CDR3 loop: CSGVGGPSEAFF. DNA of the CDR3: TGCAGTGGGGTCGGGGGCCCCTCTGAAGCTTTCTTT.

The chain recombines TRBV7-3 with TRBJ2-3, with 10 bases identical to TRBD2. Germline trimming cut 5 bases from V and 5 bases from J; bases unmatched to any gene: 7. The CDR3 sequence is 15 residues long. CDR1 SGHTA and CDR2 FQGTGA come from the germline V gene. In DNA, the CDR3 is TGTGCCAGCAGCCTTAGCGGGGGGCGTGGAGATACGCAGTATTTT. It yields the protein CASSLSGGRGDTQYF.

The rearrangement links TRBV15 to TRBJ1-4; 7 bases agree with TRBD1. With 11 bases clipped from V and 3 bases from J, the junction kept 6 bases outside the gene matches. This CDR3 region has 13 residues. Germline V CDR1 and CDR2: LNHNV, YYDKDF (reference sequence). CDR3 nucleotide sequence: TGTGCCTCCCAGGGGGTAGCTAATGAAAAACTGTTTTTT. Translating it yields CASQGVANEKLFF.

The J gene is TRBJ2-1, the V gene TRBV12-3 or TRBV12-4; tentative D call: TRBD2 (6 bases). Trimming removed 3 bases at V and 4 bases at J, with 13 bases between. This CDR3 spans 15 amino acids. The CDR3 region has the DNA TGTGCCAGCAGTTTGATTCGCGGGAATTACAATGAGCAGTTCTTC. This sequence encodes CASSLIRGNYNEQFF.

This rearrangement joins TRBV24-1 to TRBJ2-5; no definite D call. From germline, CDR1 is KGHDR and CDR2 SFDVKD. The CDR3 extends over 12 amino acids. Trimming cost V 2 bases and J 2 bases, with 2 bases left between them. CDR3 coding DNA: TGTGCCACCAGTGATTCTCAAGAGACCCAGTACTTC. Encoded protein: CATSDSQETQYF.

V usage is TRBV15 and J usage is TRBJ2-1; D gene uncertain. V gave up 1 base and J gave up 0 bases, with 7 bases separating them. The germline V gene has CDR1 LNHNV and CDR2 YYDKDF (reference sequence). The CDR3 is 15 amino acids. The CDR3 region is CATSRGSSSYNEQFF. For the CDR3, the DNA is TGTGCCACCAGCAGAGGCAGCTCCTCCTACAATGAGCAGTTCTTC.

This clonotype occurred once. This chain connects TRBV29-1 to TRBJ1-1; TRBD1 might be the D (5 bases). From germline, CDR1 is SQVTM and CDR2 ANQGSEA. The V end lost 7 bases, the J end lost 1 base, and 13 bases lay between the germline ends. The CDR3 is 13 residues long. The CDR3 bases are TGCAGCGCCCGGGGGGTCGAGAACACTGAAGCTTTCTTT. Amino acid sequence: CSARGVENTEAFF. The whole variable domain, filled in from reference TRBV29-1 and TRBJ1-1, reads SAVISQKPSRDICQRGTSLTIQCQVDSQVTMMFWYRQQPGQSLTLIATANQGSEATYESGFVIDKFPISRPNLTFSTLTVSNMSPEDSSIYLCSARGVENTEAFFGQGTRLTVV.

The rearrangement uses TRBV18 and TRBJ1-2; D is undetermined. Trimming shortened V by 1 base and J by 5 bases, and 11 bases separated the two germline ends. The CDR3 extends over 14 amino acids. Per the germline V gene, CDR1 is KGHSH and CDR2 is LQKENI. The CDR3 region is CASSPLPPLYGYTF. The CDR3 coding sequence is TGTGCCAGCTCACCACTCCCTCCTCTATATGGCTACACCTTC.

In nucleotides, the CDR3 is TGTGCCAGCAGCTTGGTAAGGGGGGAGAATCAGCCCCAGCATTTT. Translated: CASSLVRGENQPQHF. The chain has TRBV5-8 and TRBJ1-5; possible D gene TRBD1, 6 bases. Trimming shortened V by 0 bases and J by 4 bases, and 11 bases separated the two germline ends. Germline CDR1 SGHTS, CDR2 YDEGEE. The CDR3 spans 15 residues.

This chain links TRBV5-4 with TRBJ1-6; D unresolved. The CDR3 consists of 17 residues. V lost 4 bases and J lost 10, with 24 bases in between. The germline gives CDR1 SGHNT, CDR2 YYREEE (reference sequence). The CDR3 sequence is CASSPLRTDPIGSPLHF. The DNA for the CDR3 is TGTGCCAGCAGCCCCCTACGAACGGACCCAATAGGGTCACCCCTCCACTTT.

V is TRBV4-1 and J is TRBJ1-1; the D is unclear. Looked up from germline, CDR1 is MGHRA and CDR2 is YSYEKL. Trimming shortened V by 0 bases and J by 1 base, and 9 bases separated the two germline ends. The CDR3 extends over 15 amino acids. The CDR3 DNA reads TGCGCCAGCAGCCAAGAGGAGTCGGGGAACACTGAAGCTTTCTTT. Its translation: CASSQEESGNTEAFF.

The chain carries TRBV20-1 and TRBJ2-5; D is undetermined. The germline CDR1 and CDR2 sequences are DFQATT and SNEGSKA (reference sequence). Trimming removed 0 bases from V and 1 base from J, with 9 bases in between. The CDR3 has 14 amino acids. CDR3 sequence (DNA): TGCAGTGCTAGAGATCTCGGCTTCCAAGAGACCCAGTACTTC. Encoded protein: CSARDLGFQETQYF.

The genes are TRBV29-1 and TRBJ1-1; a possible D gene is TRBD1 (5 bases). V was shortened by 5 bases and J by 4 bases, with 20 bases between the two germline ends. The CDR3 length is 15 residues. CDR1 is SQVTM and CDR2 is ANQGSEA in the germline V gene. CDR3 protein: CSVLGALRGSTEAFF. The CDR3 DNA reads as TGCAGCGTTCTCGGGGCCCTCCGAGGGAGCACTGAAGCTTTCTTT.

The rearrangement uses TRBV11-3 and TRBJ2-7; TRBD1 might be the D (6 bases). The ends were cut back, 7 bases at V and 5 bases at J, with 18 bases in the middle. The CDR3 length is 14 residues. CDR1 and CDR2 from the germline V gene are SGHNT and YENEEA. CDR3: CASTIGTKKDEQYF. The CDR3 coding sequence is TGTGCCAGCACCATAGGGACAAAAAAGGACGAGCAGTACTTC.

The chain combines TRBV12-2 with TRBJ2-3; TRBD2 is the table's D call, not checked against the DNA. TRBV12-2 is tagged as a pseudogene. The CDR3 contains 16 residues. The CDR3 loop reads CASRSRLAGSTDTQYF. The CDR3, as DNA: TGTGCAAGTCGCTCCAGACTAGCGGGGAGCACAGATACGCAGTATTTT.

The rearrangement links TRBV29-1 to TRBJ1-2, with a possible D match to TRBD1 (6 bases). The V gene's germline CDR1 is SQVTM and CDR2 ANQGSEA. V shed 3 bases and J shed 5 bases, with 13 bases lying between them. The CDR3 is made up of 13 amino acids. DNA for the CDR3: TGCAGCGTTGATAAGGGGGGGTTATATGGCTACACCTTC. Encoded protein: CSVDKGGLYGYTF.

J is TRBJ2-7 and V is TRBV13, with TRBD2 as a possible D gene (5 bases). This CDR3 comprises 14 residues. CDR1 is PRHDT and CDR2 is FYEKMQ in the germline V gene (reference sequence). The V end was cut by 2 bases, the J end by 2 bases, with 10 bases between. Written as DNA, the CDR3 is TGTGCCAGCAGCTTACGAGGGAACCCCTACGAGCAGTACTTC. Protein: CASSLRGNPYEQYF. The full variable domain, with the rest looked up from reference TRBV13 and TRBJ2-7, is AAGVIQSPRHLIKEKRETATLKCYPIPRHDTVYWYQQGPGQDPQFLISFYEKMQSDKGSIPDRFSAQQFSDYHSELNMSSLELGDSALYFCASSLRGNPYEQYFGPGTRLTVT.

The chain carries TRBV3-1 and TRBJ2-5, with D hard to call. V lost 7 bases to trimming and J lost 4 bases, with 19 bases between them. Germline CDR1 and CDR2: LGHDT and YNNKEL (reference sequence). The CDR3 has 15 residues. The CDR3 bases are TGTGCCAGCACCCCCTCTCGGGCCGGCCGAGAGACCCAGTACTTC. Translated: CASTPSRAGRETQYF.

The CDR3 protein is CASSESAGQGTSPLHF. DNA for the CDR3: TGTGCCAGCAGTGAATCTGCGGGACAGGGTACTTCACCCCTCCACTTT. The rearrangement links TRBV25-1 to TRBJ1-6; 9 bases are a match to TRBD1. The germline CDR1 and CDR2 sequences are MGHDK and SYGVNS. The CDR3 has 16 amino acids. J was trimmed by 9 bases and V by 1 base; bases with no gene match: 7.

The CDR3 sequence is CASSQRTGSSYEQYF. The CDR3 DNA follows: TGTGCCAGCAGCCAGCGGACTGGGAGCTCCTACGAGCAGTACTTC. The chain links TRBV3-1 to TRBJ2-7; tentatively, D is TRBD2 (5 bases). V was pared by 3 bases and J by 0 bases, with 12 bases between. The germline CDR1 and CDR2 sequences are LGHDT and YNNKEL (reference sequence). The CDR3 consists of 15 residues.

V is TRBV7-8 and J is TRBJ2-7; D is undetermined. The germline V gene has CDR1 SGHVS and CDR2 FQNEAQ. Between the trimmed V and J ends, which lost 3 bases and 3 bases, there was a span of 6 bases. The CDR3 extends over 12 amino acids. The CDR3 region is CASSLTRYEQYF. The CDR3 DNA is TGTGCCAGCAGCTTGACCCGCTACGAGCAGTACTTC. Full variable domain (rest looked up from reference TRBV7-8 and TRBJ2-7): GAGVSQSPRYKVAKRGQDVALRCDPISGHVSLFWYQQALGQGPEFLTYFQNEAQLDKSGLPSDRFFAERPEGSVSTLKIQRTQQEDSAVYLCASSLTRYEQYFGPGTRLTVT.

This clonotype showed up just once. The chain is built from TRBV30 and TRBJ2-1; the D gene could be TRBD1 or TRBD2 (6 bases each). Germline V gene data show CDR1 as GTSNPN and CDR2 as SVGIG (reference sequence). With 2 bases removed from V and 7 bases from J, the gap between germline ends came to 18 bases. There are 15 residues in the CDR3. The CDR3 sequence: CAWSRRDGGSNEQFF. Written as DNA, the CDR3 is TGTGCCTGGAGTAGGAGGGATGGGGGCTCGAATGAGCAGTTCTTC.